Listed here are 20 T cell receptor beta chains from one sample, sequenced in a study of control samples from healthy donors and cancer patients. The method was immunoSEQ multiplex PCR; TCRdb's version includes in-frame clones alone and lacks a portion of them. The sample holds roughly 150,000 clones; about 93% are singletons and the top ten take about 2.4%. The sequencing input was blood. The source of these receptors is a middle-aged man in good health.

The V gene is TRBV5-1, the J gene TRBJ2-7; TRBD1 matches at 7 bases. This CDR3 has 14 amino acids. From germline, CDR1 is SGHRS and CDR2 YFSETQ. V lost 3 bases and J lost 0; bases outside the gene matches: 3. The CDR3 sequence is CASSSTGASYEQYF. The CDR3 DNA reads as TGCGCCAGCAGCTCTACAGGGGCCTCCTACGAGCAGTACTTC.

The chain carries TRBV10-3 and TRBJ1-6; D possibly corresponds to TRBD1 (5 bases). CDR1 is ENHRY, CDR2 SYGVKD, per germline. V lost 2 bases, J lost 6 bases, and 14 bases lay in between. CDR3 length: 16 residues. As DNA, the CDR3 is TGTGCCATCAGTGAGGTGCAGGGTGTCGGTAATTCACCCCTCCACTTT. Amino acid sequence: CAISEVQGVGNSPLHF.

The gene calls are TRBV27 and TRBJ1-5; TRBD1 matches at 8 bases. The V gene end was trimmed by 5 bases and the J gene end by 5 bases; junction bases not matched to a gene: 11. This CDR3 has 16 amino acids. The germline V gene encodes CDR1 MNHEY and CDR2 SMNVEV (reference sequence). CDR3 sequence: CASSRMRQGIDQPQHF. CDR3 nucleotides: TGTGCCAGCAGTCGTATGCGACAGGGGATCGATCAGCCCCAGCATTTT.

The chain uses TRBV6-1 and TRBJ2-1, with TRBD2 identical over 14 bases. CDR1 is MNHNS, CDR2 SASEGT, per germline. The CDR3 spans 19 residues. Trimming cost V 3 bases and J 0 bases; bases outside gene matches: 7. CDR3 sequence reads: CASSDRSGTSGSSYNEQFF. For the CDR3, the DNA is TGTGCCAGCAGTGATCGGTCCGGGACTAGCGGGAGCTCCTACAATGAGCAGTTCTTC.

The rearrangement joins TRBV4-1 to TRBJ2-2; possibly TRBD1 or TRBD2 for D (5 bases each). Germline CDR1 reads MGHRA; CDR2 reads YSYEKL. Trimming cost V 4 bases and J 4 bases, with 13 bases left between them. This CDR3 contains 15 residues. The CDR3 spells CASSLRDGFTGELFF. The CDR3 coding sequence is TGCGCCAGCAGCCTCCGGGACGGGTTCACCGGGGAGCTGTTTTTT.

The chain couples TRBV5-4 to TRBJ1-5, with D perhaps TRBD1 (6 bases). V lost 4 bases to trimming and J lost 3 bases, with 14 bases between them. Germline CDR1 SGHNT, CDR2 YYREEE (reference sequence). CDR3 length: 15 amino acids. In DNA, the CDR3 is TGTGCCAGCAGCGTACAGGGTAGGGCCAATCAGCCCCAGCATTTT. Translating it yields CASSVQGRANQPQHF.

CDR3 nucleotide sequence: TGTGCCTGGAGCCTGGGACTAGACGAGGAGCAGTTCTTC. Translated: CAWSLGLDEEQFF. The chain carries TRBV30 and TRBJ2-1; 8 nucleotides agree with TRBD2. With 3 bases clipped from V and 10 bases from J, the junction kept 8 bases outside the gene matches. The V gene's germline CDR1 is GTSNPN and CDR2 SVGIG (reference sequence). This CDR3 region has 13 residues.

The rearrangement joins TRBV30 to TRBJ2-2, with D tentatively TRBD1 or TRBD2 (5 bases each). The germline gives CDR1 GTSNPN, CDR2 SVGIG (reference sequence). The V end lost 4 bases, the J end lost 4 bases, and 10 bases lay between the germline ends. This CDR3 spans 13 amino acids. CDR3 loop: CAWTGTATGELFF. CDR3 coding DNA: TGTGCCTGGACCGGGACCGCCACCGGGGAGCTGTTTTTT.

This rearrangement joins TRBV6-5 to TRBJ2-5, with 8 bases matching TRBD2. The V gene end was trimmed by 2 bases and the J gene end by 2 bases; junction bases not matched to a gene: 4. Germline lookup yields CDR1 MNHEY and CDR2 SVGAGI. The CDR3 is 15 amino acids. The CDR3 DNA reads TGTGCCAGCAGTTACCTAGCGGGTATTCAAGAGACCCAGTACTTC. Protein: CASSYLAGIQETQYF.

V usage is TRBV11-3 and J usage is TRBJ2-5; TRBD2 agrees at 7 bases. Germline V lookup: CDR1 SGHNT, CDR2 YENEEA. V shed 1 base, J shed 1 base, and the junction held 12 bases outside the gene matches. The CDR3 consists of 18 residues. CDR3 coding DNA: TGTGCCAGCAGCTTAGGTCGGGGGGACCTACAGACCCAAGAGACCCAGTACTTC. As protein: CASSLGRGDLQTQETQYF.

The rearrangement links TRBV5-1 to TRBJ2-2, with D unclear. The germline CDR1 and CDR2 sequences are SGHRS and YFSETQ. The length of the CDR3 is 14 residues. Trimming cost V 0 bases and J 0 bases, with 3 bases left between them. In nucleotides, the CDR3 is TGCGCCAGCAGCTTGGTTGCGAACACCGGGGAGCTGTTTTTT. Its protein is CASSLVANTGELFF.

The gene calls are TRBV25-1 and TRBJ1-2, with D perhaps TRBD1 (5 bases). Germline CDR1 is MGHDK and CDR2 is SYGVNS. V gave up 4 bases and J gave up 2 bases, with 14 bases separating them. This CDR3 spans 15 amino acids. CDR3 in DNA: TGTGCCAGCAGTGCCCTAGGTTGGGGGAACTATGGCTACACCTTC. Translation: CASSALGWGNYGYTF.

About this clone itself: Other DNA sequences in this sample translate to the same CDR3. The chain joins TRBV18 to TRBJ2-7; the D gene is possibly TRBD1 (5 bases). The V gene's germline CDR1 is KGHSH and CDR2 LQKENI. The germline V and J ends were trimmed by 3 bases and 3 bases, with 6 bases remaining between them. This CDR3 has 12 residues. The CDR3 is CASSPTGYEQYF. DNA of the CDR3: TGTGCCAGCTCACCTACAGGCTACGAGCAGTACTTC.

The J gene is TRBJ1-3, the V gene TRBV2; the D is unclear. V was clipped by 5 bases and J by 14 bases, with 19 bases between them. Germline V CDR1 and CDR2: SNHLY, FYNNEI. This CDR3 is 13 amino acids long. CDR3 DNA: TGTGCCAGCAGTCCGGATCTGTGGCGGAATGTATATTTT. This encodes CASSPDLWRNVYF.

The chain joins TRBV4-2 to TRBJ2-4, with 7 nucleotides matching TRBD2. CDR1 is LGHNA, CDR2 YNFKEQ, per germline. The CDR3 spans 18 residues. With 0 bases clipped from V and 0 bases from J, the junction kept 8 bases outside the gene matches. The CDR3 protein is CASSQDFAGRLAKNIQYF. CDR3 DNA sequence: TGTGCCAGCAGCCAAGATTTCGCCGGGAGGCTAGCCAAAAACATTCAGTACTTC.

The J gene is TRBJ2-2, the V gene TRBV28, with 9 bases fitting TRBD1. V lost 8 bases and J lost 7; bases outside the gene matches: 11. Germline V gene data show CDR1 as MDHEN and CDR2 as SYDVKM. This CDR3 comprises 15 residues. The CDR3 DNA sequence: TGTGCCAGCGGGCTCCCGGGACAGGGTGACGGGGAGCTGTTTTTT. It codes for CASGLPGQGDGELFF.

The chain couples TRBV11-2 to TRBJ2-7; D is tentatively TRBD1 or TRBD2 (6 bases each). The CDR3 is 14 amino acids. V lost 0 bases and J 3 bases, leaving 9 bases between the germline ends. Germline V gives CDR1 SGHAT, CDR2 FQNNGV. The CDR3 DNA reads as TGTGCCAGCAGCTTAGAGGGGGGCATCTACGAGCAGTACTTC. Translated: CASSLEGGIYEQYF. The full variable domain, with the rest looked up from reference TRBV11-2 and TRBJ2-7, is EAGVAQSPRYKIIEKRQSVAFWCNPISGHATLYWYQQILGQGPKLLIQFQNNGVVDDSQLPKDRFSAERLKGVDSTLKIQPAKLEDSAVYLCASSLEGGIYEQYFGPGTRLTVT.

The chain has TRBV7-8 and TRBJ1-2, with 9 bases that match TRBD1. The CDR3 length is 12 residues. Germline-derived CDR1 and CDR2 are SGHVS and FQNEAQ. Germline trimming cut 5 bases from V and 13 bases from J; bases unmatched to any gene: 8. CDR3 amino acids: CASSPYRGLGTF. In DNA form, the CDR3 reads TGTGCCAGCAGCCCATACAGGGGGCTTGGCACCTTC.

The chain recombines TRBV4-2 with TRBJ1-5; the D is unclear. The length of the CDR3 is 15 residues. Trimming cost V 1 base and J 3 bases, with 10 bases left between them. CDR1 and CDR2 from the germline V gene are LGHNA and YNFKEQ. The CDR3 sequence: CASSQAGGVNQPQHF. The DNA for the CDR3 is TGTGCCAGCAGCCAAGCGGGTGGGGTCAATCAGCCCCAGCATTTT.

J is TRBJ2-7 and V is TRBV14, with TRBD2 matching 15 bases. V shed 3 bases, J shed 4 bases, and the junction held 4 bases outside the gene matches. Per germline, CDR1 SGHDN and CDR2 FVKESK. CDR3 length equals 16 residues. CDR3 bases: TGTGCCAGCAGCCACCCGGGACTAGCGGGAGGTTACGAGCAGTACTTC. Translating gives CASSHPGLAGGYEQYF.